The rows below give T cell receptor beta chains drawn from one sample of a study of cytomegalovirus exposure and HLA in healthy donors. Profiling relied on immunoSEQ multiplex PCR, and the TCRdb table lists in-frame clones only, not all of them. The table lists roughly 130,000 clones, roughly 62% of them singletons, with approximately 1.8% in the top ten. Sequencing input: PBMCs. These TCRs come from a male donor in good health and CMV-seronegative. CDR3s include the opening cysteine and the closing phenylalanine or tryptophan. D genes are given only for firm matches. Size is stated for part of the rows, as once, few or many counts, or as a class when the clone is expanded.

>NA|NA|TRBJ1-1|TRBV7-9
TGTGCCAGCAGCTTAGAGCGGGGGACTGAAGCTTTCTTT
CASSLERGTEAFF
>NA|NA|TRBJ2-1|TRBV7-3
TGTGCCAGCAGCTTAAACGCGGGCAATGAGCAGTTCTTC
CASSLNAGNEQFF
>NA|NA|TRBJ1-1|TRBV7-6
TGTGCCAGCAGCGCCAGCGGGCGAGGGACTGAAGCTTTCTTT
CASSASGRGTEAFF
>TRBD1|once|TRBJ1-5|TRBV19
TGTGCCAGTAGAACGACAGGGGCGAGCAATCAGCCCCAGCATTTT
CASRTTGASNQPQHF
>NA|once|TRBJ2-3|TRBV7-3
TGTGCCAGCAGCTTAACCCCCCTAGAGGGAGATACGCAGTATTTT
CASSLTPLEGDTQYF
>TRBD1|few|TRBJ1-2|TRBV9
TGTGCCAGCAGCGTAGATGTTGGGGGACAGGGTGTAGATGGCTACACCTTC
CASSVDVGGQGVDGYTF
>TRBD1|few|TRBJ2-3|TRBV28
TGTGCCAGCAGTCCCCCACCGACAGGGTGGAGGATAGATACGCAGTATTTT
CASSPPPTGWRIDTQYF
>TRBD1|NA|TRBJ1-1|TRBV5-1
TGCGCCAGCAGCGCCTTGACAGGGGCGGACACTGAAGCTTTCTTT
CASSALTGADTEAFF
>NA|NA|TRBJ1-2|TRBV7-9
TGTTCCAGCAGCTTAGGGCAGGTTGACTATGGCTACACCTTC
CSSSLGQVDYGYTF
>NA|NA|TRBJ2-2|TRBV7-6
TGTGCCAGCAGTCCACTACGAGCGCTTAACACCGGGGAGCTGTTTTTT
CASSPLRALNTGELFF
>NA|NA|TRBJ2-7|TRBV4-3
TGCGCCAGCAGGGAGGTCGGGGGTCTCCACGAGCAGTACTTC
CASREVGGLHEQYF
>NA|NA|TRBJ1-5|TRBV7-8
TGTGCCAGCAGCTTGGGCCTTGGGTATTTCGGATATAGCAATCAGCCCCAGCATTTT
CASSLGLGYFGYSNQPQHF
>NA|many|TRBJ2-5|TRBV19
TGTGCCAGTAGTGTGGAAGGGCGGGGAGAGACCCAGTACTTC
CASSVEGRGETQYF
>TRBD2|few|TRBJ2-5|TRBV4-3
TGCGCCAGCAGCTACGGGACTAGCGGGGGAAAGACCCAGTACTTC
CASSYGTSGGKTQYF
>NA|NA|TRBJ2-7|TRBV4-1
TGCGCCAGCAGCCGCGACTTAGGGGTACCCTACGAGCAGTACTTC
CASSRDLGVPYEQYF
>TRBD1|few|TRBJ1-5|TRBV19
TGTGCCAGTAGTGTACAGGGGAATAGCAATCAGCCCCAGCATTTT
CASSVQGNSNQPQHF
>NA|NA|TRBJ1-1|TRBV9
TGTGCCAGCAGCCCCGACCCCGGGGTTAGGACTGAAGCTTTCTTT
CASSPDPGVRTEAFF
>NA|NA|TRBJ1-2|TRBV28
TGTGCCACGTTGGACAGAGGGGACTATGGCTACACCTTC
CATLDRGDYGYTF
>TRBD1|NA|TRBJ2-5|TRBV13
TGTGCCAGCAGCACCAGACAGGGGGATCGGGAGACCCAGTACTTC
CASSTRQGDRETQYF
>NA|once|TRBJ1-5|TRBV19
TGTGCCAGTAAGGCAGGGCCGAGCAATCAGCCCCAGCATTTT
CASKAGPSNQPQHF